This TCR beta chain comes out of a study of T-cell memory formation after mild COVID-19. Study results and limitations: Researchers report contracting CD4+ clones mostly in CM and EM, with CD8+ clones in EMRA.

Germline V gene sequence: CDR1 MNHEY, CDR2 SVGEGT. This CDR3 is built from 13 residues. V gave up 7 bases and J gave up 1 base, with 10 bases separating them. This clonotype was observed a handful of times. The antigen is not known. MiXCR was run by TCRdb on the 5' RACE reads, yielding one entry per CDR3 protein. The sample lists approximately 260,000 distinct CDR3 sequences; around 17% were seen once. The rearrangement uses TRBV6-2 or TRBV6-3 and TRBJ1-1, with no clear D. The sequence was collected from a man aged 18 to 30 who had mild COVID-19 (a few samples of this study predate the infection). Cell type and time point are not known. Material: PBMCs or a T cell subset sorted from them (not recorded which). DNA for the CDR3: TGTGCCAGCAAGTTAGATCCGAACACTGAAGCTTTCTTT. Translating gives CASKLDPNTEAFF.